This record concerns one TCR beta chain sequence. What it binds is not known. The CDR3 spans 13 residues. Per the germline V gene, CDR1 is GTSNPN and CDR2 is SVGIG (reference sequence). V was shortened by 8 bases and J by 6 bases, with 19 bases between the two germline ends. The primer mix had 60 Vbeta and 13 Jbeta primers. The table came from immunoSEQ multiplex PCR; TCRdb's copy has only in-frame clones and leaves some out. Of about 140,000 clones listed, approximately 82% are singletons. The data stem from a study of cytomegalovirus exposure and HLA in healthy donors. Study-wide results and caveats: Follow-up analysis seemed to connect common viral pathogens with several of the most significant clusters identified. Sequence variants that were highly shared formed a cluster that was likely a sequencing artifact. Roughly uniform sequencing depth across donors was assumed, possibly incorrectly.

The sequenced material came from PBMCs. This receptor was identified in a man in his forties in good health and CMV-seronegative. The chain joins TRBV30 to TRBJ1-1, with a possible D match to TRBD1 (5 bases). This CDR3 reads CAGRDSLAPEAFF. For the CDR3, the DNA is TGTGCCGGCAGGGATTCGCTTGCTCCTGAAGCTTTCTTT.